This T cell receptor (beta chain) was documented in a study of T cells after yellow fever vaccination. Study observations and caveats: Booster samples showed a return of most primary-vaccination clones (approximately 96% CD4, approximately 85% CD8).

V was shortened by 0 bases and J by 3 bases, with 11 bases between the two germline ends. Germline V lookup: CDR1 MNHEY, CDR2 SVGAGI. The CDR3 length is 15 residues. The study made its TCR cDNA through 5'RACE template switching. That step introduced a universal primer site along with UMIs. MiXCR, applied by TCRdb to the 5' RACE reads, yields one record per CDR3 protein. The sample includes approximately 610,000 distinct CDR3 sequences, about a sixth of them seen just once. This clonotype was recorded a few times. No antigen is known for it. J is TRBJ1-1 and V is TRBV6-5; D is possibly TRBD1 (5 bases). This receptor was obtained from a man between 18 and 35 years old who received the YFV17D yellow fever vaccine. The sample consisted of PBMCs, taken roughly 5 days after the first yellow fever vaccination. CDR3 protein: CASSYSSGSDTEAFF. The CDR3 DNA reads as TGTGCCAGCAGTTACTCTTCAGGGTCGGACACTGAAGCTTTCTTT.